This passage covers 9 T cell receptor beta chains from one sample sequenced in a study of response to subunit inactivated influenza vaccine. MiXCR, applied by TCRdb to the RT-PCR reads, yields one record per CDR3 protein. The table shows 500,000 to 550,000 distinct CDR3 sequences, with 6.5% to 8% occurring only once. Sequences were derived from PBMCs from blood, sampled roughly 24 months after vaccination. These receptor sequences come from a man between 50 and 75 years old who received an inactivated influenza vaccine.

In its sample, this clonotype was seen many times. CDR3 sequence reads: CASSVGSGELFF. For the CDR3, the DNA is TGTGCCAGCAGCGTAGGTTCCGGGGAGCTGTTTTTT. This sequence joins TRBV9 and TRBJ2-2; D is uncertain. The CDR3 is 12 amino acids. Germline CDR1 reads SGDLS; CDR2 reads YYNGEE. V was clipped by 0 bases and J by 6 bases, with 3 bases between them.

This chain connects TRBV7-2 to TRBJ2-1; no reliable D call. The CDR3 has 12 residues. The V gene's germline CDR1 is SGHTA and CDR2 FQGNSA. V lost 4 bases and J 9 bases, leaving 10 bases between the germline ends. This CDR3 is CASSSYGIEQFF. The CDR3 DNA is TGTGCCAGCAGCTCCTACGGAATTGAGCAGTTCTTC.

This clonotype was seen a handful of times. V usage is TRBV29-1 and J usage is TRBJ2-5; 11 bases are a match to TRBD2. The germline CDR1 and CDR2 sequences are SQVTM and ANQGSEA. The length of the CDR3 is 14 residues. V shed 8 bases, J shed 4 bases, and the junction held 9 bases outside the gene matches. This chain's CDR3 is CSSRAGLAGETQYF. CDR3 nucleotides: TGCAGCTCACGCGCAGGACTAGCGGGAGAGACCCAGTACTTC. Filled out from reference TRBV29-1 and TRBJ2-5, the complete variable domain reads SAVISQKPSRDICQRGTSLTIQCQVDSQVTMMFWYRQQPGQSLTLIATANQGSEATYESGFVIDKFPISRPNLTFSTLTVSNMSPEDSSIYLCSSRAGLAGETQYFGPGTRLLVL.

This clonotype occurred a few times. This chain joins TRBV20-1 and TRBJ2-3; 11 bases are a match to TRBD1. This CDR3 has 17 residues. Germline V gene data show CDR1 as DFQATT and CDR2 as SNEGSKA (reference sequence). Losses at the gene ends were 1 base for V and 8 bases for J; bases not matched to a gene: 14. The CDR3 region has the DNA TGCAGTGCTAGAGCACTGCCCGGGACAGGGGGAATTGTTACGCAGTATTTT. Its protein is CSARALPGTGGIVTQYF.

This clonotype was detected a few times. This chain joins TRBV7-6 and TRBJ2-7; 14 bases agree with TRBD2. The junction had 0 bases not matched to a gene; V was cut back by 1 base and J by 7 bases. CDR3 length: 14 residues. Germline CDR1 and CDR2: SGHVS and FNYEAQ. The CDR3 loop reads CASSLGTSGREQYF. The CDR3 nucleotides are TGTGCCAGCAGCTTAGGGACTAGCGGGAGGGAGCAGTACTTC.

The chain is built from TRBV20-1 and TRBJ1-5, with 11 nucleotides matching TRBD1. The germline gives CDR1 DFQATT, CDR2 SNEGSKA (reference sequence). J gave up 1 base and V 0 bases, and 11 bases lay outside the gene matches. The CDR3 has 19 amino acids. The CDR3 nucleotides are TGCAGTGCTAGAGACAGAGGGACAGGGGGGTTTGGGAGCAATCAGCCCCAGCATTTT. Its protein product is CSARDRGTGGFGSNQPQHF.

This clonotype was found once. J is TRBJ2-7 and V is TRBV27; 7 bases agree with TRBD2. V lost 4 bases, J lost 7 bases, and 19 bases stayed unmatched. This CDR3 region has 17 residues. Germline CDR1 reads MNHEY; CDR2 reads SMNVEV (reference sequence). The CDR3 nucleotides read TGTGCCAGCAGTTCGACAACCAGCCGCGGGAGTTCGGGTGAGCAGTACTTC. Translated, it gives CASSSTTSRGSSGEQYF.

This chain connects TRBV15 to TRBJ2-1; weak D call: TRBD1 (5 bases). Trimming pared 0 bases from V and 4 bases from J, leaving 10 bases between. Germline CDR1 LNHNV, CDR2 YYDKDF (reference sequence). CDR3 length: 15 amino acids. In nucleotides, the CDR3 is TGTGCCACCAGCAGAGACTGGGGCAGATACAATGAGCAGTTCTTC. This translates into CATSRDWGRYNEQFF.

This clonotype was observed a few times. The V gene is TRBV20-1, the J gene TRBJ1-1; D call uncertain. V lost 6 bases and J lost 8, with 7 bases in between. The CDR3 is made up of 9 amino acids. Germline CDR1 reads DFQATT; CDR2 reads SNEGSKA (reference sequence). CDR3 in amino acids: CSALPEAFF. The CDR3 DNA follows: TGCAGTGCCCTACCCGAAGCTTTCTTT.